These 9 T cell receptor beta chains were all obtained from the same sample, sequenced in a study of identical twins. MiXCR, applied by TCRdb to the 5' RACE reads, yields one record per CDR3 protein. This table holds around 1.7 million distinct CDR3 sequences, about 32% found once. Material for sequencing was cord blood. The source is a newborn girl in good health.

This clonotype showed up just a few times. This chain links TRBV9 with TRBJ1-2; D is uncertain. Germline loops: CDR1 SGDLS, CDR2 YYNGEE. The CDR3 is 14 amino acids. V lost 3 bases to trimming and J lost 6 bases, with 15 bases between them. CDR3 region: CASSGSPGDHGYTF. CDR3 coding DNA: TGTGCCAGCAGCGGTTCACCAGGCGATCATGGCTACACCTTC.

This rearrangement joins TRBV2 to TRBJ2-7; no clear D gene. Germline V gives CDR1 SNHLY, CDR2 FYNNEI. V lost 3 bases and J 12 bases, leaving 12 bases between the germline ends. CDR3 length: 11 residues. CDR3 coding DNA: TGTGCCAGCAGTGAGTGGGGTCGAGGGTACTTC. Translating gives CASSEWGRGYF.

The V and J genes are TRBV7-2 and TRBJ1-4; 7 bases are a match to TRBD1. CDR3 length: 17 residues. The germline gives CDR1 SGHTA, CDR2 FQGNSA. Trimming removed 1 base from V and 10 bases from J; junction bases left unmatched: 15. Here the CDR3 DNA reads TGTGCCAGCAGCTTAGGAAGTCCGGGACAGAGTTTTGGAAAACTGTTTTTT. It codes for CASSLGSPGQSFGKLFF.

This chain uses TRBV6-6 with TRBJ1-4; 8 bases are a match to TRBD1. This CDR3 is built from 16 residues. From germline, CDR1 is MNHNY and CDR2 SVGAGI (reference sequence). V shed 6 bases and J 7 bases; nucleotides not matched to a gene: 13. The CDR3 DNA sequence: TGTGCCAGCAGCACCCGCTCCAGGGGGCTGGGTGAAAAACTGTTTTTT. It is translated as CASSTRSRGLGEKLFF.

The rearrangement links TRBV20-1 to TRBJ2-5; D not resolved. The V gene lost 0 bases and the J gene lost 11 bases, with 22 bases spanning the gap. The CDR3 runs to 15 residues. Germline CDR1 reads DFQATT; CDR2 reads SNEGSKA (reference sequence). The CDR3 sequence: CSARERRGPYNEQYF. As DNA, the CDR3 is TGCAGTGCTAGAGAACGGCGAGGCCCCTACAATGAGCAGTACTTC.

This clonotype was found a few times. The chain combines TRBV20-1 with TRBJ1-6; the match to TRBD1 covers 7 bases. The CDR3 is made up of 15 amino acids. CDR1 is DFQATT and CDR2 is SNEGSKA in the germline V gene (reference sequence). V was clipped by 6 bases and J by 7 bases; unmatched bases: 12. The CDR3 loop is CSASKDRSSNSPLHF. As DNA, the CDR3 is TGCAGTGCCTCAAAGGACAGGTCCTCGAATTCACCCCTCCACTTT.

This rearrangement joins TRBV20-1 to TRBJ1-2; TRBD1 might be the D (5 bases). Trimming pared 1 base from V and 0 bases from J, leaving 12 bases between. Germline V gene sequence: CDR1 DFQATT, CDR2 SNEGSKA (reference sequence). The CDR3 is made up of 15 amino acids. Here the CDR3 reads CSARGSQGANYGYTF. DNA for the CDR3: TGCAGTGCTAGAGGGTCCCAGGGAGCTAACTATGGCTACACCTTC.

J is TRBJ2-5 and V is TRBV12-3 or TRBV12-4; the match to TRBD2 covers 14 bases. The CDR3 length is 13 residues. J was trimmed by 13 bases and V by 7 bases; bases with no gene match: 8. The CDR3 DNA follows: TGTGCCAGCACCAAGACTAGCGGGGGGGGTCGGTACTTC. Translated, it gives CASTKTSGGGRYF.

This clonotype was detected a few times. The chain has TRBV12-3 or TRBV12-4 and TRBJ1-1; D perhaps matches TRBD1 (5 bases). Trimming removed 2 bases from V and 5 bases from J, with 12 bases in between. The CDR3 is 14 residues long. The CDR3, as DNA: TGTGCCAGCAGTTTACGGGGGGAGGCGACTGAAGCTTTCTTT. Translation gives CASSLRGEATEAFF.